The clone carrying this T cell receptor beta chain was seen repeatedly, ten times or more. The antigen remains undetermined. The germline CDR1 and CDR2 sequences are LNHNV and YYDKDF (reference sequence). The V gene end was trimmed by 0 bases and the J gene end by 6 bases; junction bases not matched to a gene: 17. The CDR3 contains 19 residues. This sample was taken from a study of post-analysis software for immune sequencing data. The library was made from cDNA and included unique molecular identifiers. TCRdb ran MiXCR on the PCR reads and lists one entry per CDR3 protein. Here the sample spans hundreds of thousands of distinct CDR3 sequences, approximately 30% being singletons. Overall study results and limits: Among 5 or 6 TRBV segments more frequent in patients than controls were TRBV5-6, TRBV5-1 and TRBV20-1.

Specimen: blood. The chain couples TRBV15 to TRBJ2-3, with 8 bases fitting TRBD2. The source is a girl between 10 and 17 years old with multiple sclerosis. The CDR3, as DNA: TGTGCCACCAGCAGAGATCGAGAACTAGCGGCCACACCTGGGGATACGCAGTATTTT. This sequence encodes CATSRDRELAATPGDTQYF.